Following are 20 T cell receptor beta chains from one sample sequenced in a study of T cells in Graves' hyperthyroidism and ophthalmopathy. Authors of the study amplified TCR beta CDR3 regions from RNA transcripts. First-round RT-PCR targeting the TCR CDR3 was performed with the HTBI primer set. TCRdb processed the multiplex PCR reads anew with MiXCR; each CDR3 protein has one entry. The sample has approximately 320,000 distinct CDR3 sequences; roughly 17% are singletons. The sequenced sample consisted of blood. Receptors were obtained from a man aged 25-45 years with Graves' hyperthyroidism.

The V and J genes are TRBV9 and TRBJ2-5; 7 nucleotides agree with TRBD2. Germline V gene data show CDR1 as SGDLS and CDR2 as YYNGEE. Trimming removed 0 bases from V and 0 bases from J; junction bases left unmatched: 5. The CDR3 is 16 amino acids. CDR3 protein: CASSVGLRENQETQYF. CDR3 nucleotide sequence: TGTGCCAGCAGCGTAGGGTTGCGGGAGAACCAAGAGACCCAGTACTTC.

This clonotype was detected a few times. CDR3 protein: CASSVSGKGDEQFF. The CDR3 DNA sequence: TGTGCCAGCAGCGTAAGCGGGAAGGGGGATGAGCAGTTCTTC. The chain has TRBV9 and TRBJ2-1, with D possibly matching TRBD2 (7 bases). This CDR3 spans 14 amino acids. The germline V gene has CDR1 SGDLS and CDR2 YYNGEE. Trimming removed 1 base from V and 8 bases from J, with 13 bases in between.

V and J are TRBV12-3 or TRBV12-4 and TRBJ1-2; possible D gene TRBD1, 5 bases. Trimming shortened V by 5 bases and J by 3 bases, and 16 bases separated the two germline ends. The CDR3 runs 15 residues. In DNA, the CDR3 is TGTGCCAGCAGTGGGGGTGGAGAGGGTGACTATGGCTACACCTTC. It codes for CASSGGGEGDYGYTF.

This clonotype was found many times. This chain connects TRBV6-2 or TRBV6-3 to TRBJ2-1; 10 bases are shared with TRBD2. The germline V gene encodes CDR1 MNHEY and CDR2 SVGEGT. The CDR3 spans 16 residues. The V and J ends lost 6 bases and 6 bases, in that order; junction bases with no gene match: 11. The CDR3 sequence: CASRSRKLAGFNEQFF. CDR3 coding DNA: TGTGCCAGCAGAAGTAGGAAACTAGCGGGGTTCAATGAGCAGTTCTTC.

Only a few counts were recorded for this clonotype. The CDR3: CSAVAGGRTGELFF. The CDR3 coding sequence is TGCAGTGCTGTAGCGGGAGGGCGCACCGGGGAGCTGTTTTTT. V usage is TRBV20-1 and J usage is TRBJ2-2; 11 bases are shared with TRBD2. This CDR3 region has 14 residues. Germline assignment: CDR1 DFQATT and CDR2 SNEGSKA (reference sequence). Trimming cost V 5 bases and J 4 bases; bases outside gene matches: 3.

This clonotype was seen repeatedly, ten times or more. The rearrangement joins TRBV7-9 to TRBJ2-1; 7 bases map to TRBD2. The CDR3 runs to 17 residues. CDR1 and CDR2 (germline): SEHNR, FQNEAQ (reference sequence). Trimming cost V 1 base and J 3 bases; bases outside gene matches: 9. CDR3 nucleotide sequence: TGTGCCAGCAGCTTAGTTCGAATAGCGGGTAGCTACAATGAGCAGTTCTTC. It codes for CASSLVRIAGSYNEQFF.

The CDR3 is CASSQDVSGNEQFF. In nucleotides, the CDR3 is TGTGCCAGCAGCCAAGATGTGAGTGGCAATGAGCAGTTCTTC. The chain combines TRBV4-2 with TRBJ2-1; D ambiguous. Trimming pared 0 bases from V and 6 bases from J, leaving 9 bases between. This CDR3 is built from 14 residues. Per the germline V gene, CDR1 is LGHNA and CDR2 is YNFKEQ.

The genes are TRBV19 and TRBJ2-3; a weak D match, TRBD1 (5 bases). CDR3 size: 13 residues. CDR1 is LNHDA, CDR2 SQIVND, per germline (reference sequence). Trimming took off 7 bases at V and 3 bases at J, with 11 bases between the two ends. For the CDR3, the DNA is TGTGCCAGTACGGGCAGGGAAACAGATACGCAGTATTTT. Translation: CASTGRETDTQYF. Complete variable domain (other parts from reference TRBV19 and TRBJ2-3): DGGITQSPKYLFRKEGQNVTLSCEQNLNHDAMYWYRQDPGQGLRLIYYSQIVNDFQKGDIAEGYSVSREKKESFPLTVTSAQKNPTAFYLCASTGRETDTQYFGPGTRLTVL.

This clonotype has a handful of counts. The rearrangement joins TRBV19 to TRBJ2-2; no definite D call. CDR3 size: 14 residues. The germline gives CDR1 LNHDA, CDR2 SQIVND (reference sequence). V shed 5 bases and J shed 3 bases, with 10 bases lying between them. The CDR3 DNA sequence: TGTGCCAGTAGTGGGCAGATCTACACCGGGGAGCTGTTTTTT. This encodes CASSGQIYTGELFF.

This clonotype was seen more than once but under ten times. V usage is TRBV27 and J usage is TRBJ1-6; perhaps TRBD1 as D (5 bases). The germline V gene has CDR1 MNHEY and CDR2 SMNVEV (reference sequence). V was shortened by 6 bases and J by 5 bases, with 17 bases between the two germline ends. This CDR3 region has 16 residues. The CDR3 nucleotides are TGTGCCAGCAGACAGCACGGGGTAGGGGATAATTCACCCCTCCACTTT. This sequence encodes CASRQHGVGDNSPLHF.

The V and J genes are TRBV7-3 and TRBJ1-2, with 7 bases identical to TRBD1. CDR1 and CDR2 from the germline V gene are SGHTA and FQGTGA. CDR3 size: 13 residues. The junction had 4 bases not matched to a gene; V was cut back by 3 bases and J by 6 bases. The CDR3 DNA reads TGTGCCAGCAGCTTTCGACAGGGTCATGGCTACACCTTC. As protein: CASSFRQGHGYTF.

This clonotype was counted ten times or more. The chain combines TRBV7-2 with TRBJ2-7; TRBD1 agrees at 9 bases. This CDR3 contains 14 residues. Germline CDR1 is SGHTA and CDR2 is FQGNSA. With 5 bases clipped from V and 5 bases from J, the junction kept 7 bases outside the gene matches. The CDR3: CASSERTGENEQYF. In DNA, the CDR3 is TGTGCCAGCAGCGAACGGACAGGGGAGAACGAGCAGTACTTC.

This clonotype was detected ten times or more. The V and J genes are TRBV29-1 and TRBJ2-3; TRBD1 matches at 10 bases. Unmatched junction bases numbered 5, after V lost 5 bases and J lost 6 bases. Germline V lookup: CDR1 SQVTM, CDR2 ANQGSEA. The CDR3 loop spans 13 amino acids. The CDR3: CSVIGTGVDTQYF. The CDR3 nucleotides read TGCAGCGTTATAGGGACAGGGGTGGATACGCAGTATTTT.

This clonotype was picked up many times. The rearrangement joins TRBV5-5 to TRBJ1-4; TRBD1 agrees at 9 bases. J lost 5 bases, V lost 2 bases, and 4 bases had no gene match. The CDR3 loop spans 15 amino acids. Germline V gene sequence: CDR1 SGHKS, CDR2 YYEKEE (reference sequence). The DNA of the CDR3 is TGTGCCAGCAGCTTTCTGGGGACAGGGAATGAAAAACTGTTTTTT. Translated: CASSFLGTGNEKLFF.

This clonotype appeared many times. CDR3 sequence: CATSVQRTGVGYTF. CDR3 DNA sequence: TGTGCCACCAGCGTACAGAGGACAGGGGTTGGCTACACCTTC. The chain carries TRBV15 and TRBJ1-2, with 9 bases aligning to TRBD1. The CDR3 has 14 amino acids. Germline CDR1 and CDR2: LNHNV and YYDKDF (reference sequence). The V gene end was trimmed by 5 bases and the J gene end by 7 bases; junction bases not matched to a gene: 8.

The CDR3 coding sequence is TGTGCCAGCAGTTTATTCCGTCTCGGGACCGGGGAGCTGTTTTTT. Translation gives CASSLFRLGTGELFF. This rearrangement joins TRBV12-3 or TRBV12-4 to TRBJ2-2; D is ambiguous. Trimming shortened V by 2 bases and J by 5 bases, and 12 bases separated the two germline ends. CDR3 size: 15 residues.

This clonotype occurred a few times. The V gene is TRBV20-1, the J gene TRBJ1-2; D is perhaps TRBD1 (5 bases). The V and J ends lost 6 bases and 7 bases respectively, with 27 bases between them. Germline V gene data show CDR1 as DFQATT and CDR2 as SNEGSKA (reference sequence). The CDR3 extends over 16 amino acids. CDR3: CSAPPREAGRFGGYTF. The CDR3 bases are TGCAGTGCGCCCCCTAGGGAGGCAGGGCGGTTCGGTGGCTACACCTTC.

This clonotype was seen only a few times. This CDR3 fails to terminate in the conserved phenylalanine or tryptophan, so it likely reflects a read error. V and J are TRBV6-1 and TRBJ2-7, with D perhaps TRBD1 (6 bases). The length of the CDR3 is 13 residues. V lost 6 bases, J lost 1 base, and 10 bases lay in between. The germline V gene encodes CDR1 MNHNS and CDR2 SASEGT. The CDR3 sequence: CASRRDTSYEQYL. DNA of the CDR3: TGTGCCAGCAGAAGGGACACATCCTACGAGCAGTACCTC.

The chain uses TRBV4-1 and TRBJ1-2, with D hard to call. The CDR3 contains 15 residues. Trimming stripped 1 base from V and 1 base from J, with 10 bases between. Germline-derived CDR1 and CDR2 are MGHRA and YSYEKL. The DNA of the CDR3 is TGCGCCAGCAGCCAAGGTCTCGGGAGTAACTATGGCTACACCTTC. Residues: CASSQGLGSNYGYTF.

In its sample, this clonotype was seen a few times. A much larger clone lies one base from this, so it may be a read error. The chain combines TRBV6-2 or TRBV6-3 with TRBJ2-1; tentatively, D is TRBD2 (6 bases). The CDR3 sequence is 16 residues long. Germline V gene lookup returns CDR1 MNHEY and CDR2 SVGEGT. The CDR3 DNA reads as TGTGCCAGCATTTACGTGGCGGGAAAAACCTACAATGAGCAGTTCTTC. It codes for CASIYVAGKTYNEQFF.